Below, 23 T cell receptor beta chains from the same sample are listed, as sequenced in a study of T cells in Graves' hyperthyroidism and ophthalmopathy. What was amplified from RNA transcripts were TCR beta CDR3 regions. TCR CDR3 regions were first amplified by RT-PCR with HTBI primers. TCRdb re-called the multiplex PCR reads with MiXCR, one entry per CDR3 protein. The sample carries approximately 610,000 distinct CDR3 sequences, 16% recorded once. Sequenced input: blood. The source is a woman between 18 and 29 years old with Graves' hyperthyroidism.

V and J are TRBV13 and TRBJ1-4, with 9 nucleotides matching TRBD1. The CDR3 is made up of 18 amino acids. Germline V gene data show CDR1 as PRHDT and CDR2 as FYEKMQ (reference sequence). V lost 4 bases, J lost 4 bases, and 13 bases stayed unmatched. Here the CDR3 DNA reads TGTGCCAGCAGCTCCCGGGACAGGGTACCGTTGGATAATGAAAAACTGTTTTTT. It encodes CASSSRDRVPLDNEKLFF.

The chain is built from TRBV12-3 or TRBV12-4 and TRBJ2-1; D call uncertain. The CDR3 is made up of 16 amino acids. V was clipped by 8 bases and J by 1 base, with 18 bases between them. The CDR3 reads CASGRADKRSYNEQFF. CDR3 coding DNA: TGTGCCAGCGGCCGGGCAGATAAACGGTCCTACAATGAGCAGTTCTTC.

This clonotype was detected ten times or more. This CDR3 is CASGTLTNYGYTF. CDR3 coding DNA: TGTGCCAGCGGGACTCTTACTAACTATGGCTACACCTTC. The gene calls are TRBV12-3 or TRBV12-4 and TRBJ1-2, with D possibly matching TRBD1 (5 bases). This CDR3 contains 13 residues. V was trimmed by 8 bases and J by 0 bases, leaving 10 bases between them.

The chain has TRBV6-2 or TRBV6-3 and TRBJ2-7; TRBD2 matches at 15 bases. Germline lookup yields CDR1 MNHEY and CDR2 SVGEGT. V gave up 6 bases and J gave up 1 base; unmatched junction bases: 7. This CDR3 has 17 amino acids. CDR3 DNA: TGTGCCAGCAGATACGGACTAGCGGGGGGGCCTTCCTACGAGCAGTACTTC. The encoded protein is CASRYGLAGGPSYEQYF.

The chain employs TRBV29-1 and TRBJ1-1; no reliable D call. Germline-derived CDR1 and CDR2 are SQVTM and ANQGSEA. V lost 2 bases, J lost 0 bases, and 13 bases lay in between. The CDR3 is 15 residues long. CDR3 protein: CSVEKAGLMNTEAFF. CDR3 coding DNA: TGCAGCGTTGAAAAGGCGGGTCTTATGAACACTGAAGCTTTCTTT.

This clonotype was seen many times. The V and J genes are TRBV28 and TRBJ2-3, with 11 bases fitting TRBD2. Germline-derived CDR1 and CDR2 are MDHEN and SYDVKM. V trimming: 6 bases; J trimming: 5 bases; junction bases outside the gene matches: 7. This CDR3 contains 15 residues. Here the CDR3 reads CASSSTSGSRDTQYF. CDR3 DNA: TGTGCCAGCAGCTCCACTAGCGGGAGTAGAGATACGCAGTATTTT.

The rearrangement joins TRBV9 to TRBJ1-4; D unresolved. V shed 0 bases and J shed 2 bases, with 5 bases lying between them. CDR3 length: 14 residues. Germline V gene lookup returns CDR1 SGDLS and CDR2 YYNGEE. The CDR3 protein is CASSVGWTNEKLFF. CDR3 DNA: TGTGCCAGCAGCGTAGGGTGGACTAATGAAAAACTGTTTTTT.

This clonotype was counted at least ten times. V and J are TRBV7-6 and TRBJ2-3, with TRBD2 matching over 12 bases. V lost 6 bases to trimming and J lost 2 bases; unmatched junction nucleotides: 18. There are 20 residues in the CDR3. Germline-derived CDR1 and CDR2 are SGHVS and FNYEAQ. The CDR3 is CASRKFSLAGGPTTTDTQYF. In nucleotides, the CDR3 is TGTGCCAGCAGAAAATTCAGTCTAGCGGGAGGGCCGACAACCACAGATACGCAGTATTTT.

This clonotype showed up just a few times. The J gene is TRBJ1-5, the V gene TRBV6-1, with D perhaps matching TRBD1 (5 bases). Germline V gene lookup returns CDR1 MNHNS and CDR2 SASEGT. The CDR3 loop spans 13 amino acids. V lost 2 bases and J lost 4, with 6 bases in between. CDR3 bases: TGTGCCAGCAGTGAATACAGGAATCAGCCCCAGCATTTT. This codes for CASSEYRNQPQHF.

This clonotype turned up a few times. V and J are TRBV20-1 and TRBJ2-7; D is unresolved. There are 15 residues in the CDR3. Trimming took 1 base from V and 2 from J, leaving 15 bases between them. Germline CDR1 reads DFQATT; CDR2 reads SNEGSKA (reference sequence). CDR3 protein: CSARASNGLPYEQYF. The CDR3 DNA reads TGCAGTGCTAGAGCGTCTAACGGGTTACCCTACGAGCAGTACTTC.

This clonotype has at least ten counts. The gene calls are TRBV12-3 or TRBV12-4 and TRBJ2-5; TRBD2 matches 9 bases. The ends lost 5 bases at V and 5 bases at J; junction bases unmatched: 9. The CDR3 has 15 amino acids. CDR3 loop: CASSLPAGGSETQYF. The CDR3 DNA follows: TGTGCCAGCAGTCTTCCCGCGGGGGGGAGCGAGACCCAGTACTTC.

This clonotype appeared many times. The V and J genes are TRBV28 and TRBJ2-7; D is possibly TRBD2 (5 bases). This CDR3 has 14 amino acids. The V gene's germline CDR1 is MDHEN and CDR2 SYDVKM. V was cut by 2 bases and J by 2 bases, with 10 bases left in between. DNA for the CDR3: TGTGCCAGCAGTTTAACCGGGATCGCCTACGAGCAGTACTTC. Its protein is CASSLTGIAYEQYF.

The sample holds many counts of this clonotype. The chain uses TRBV20-1 and TRBJ2-7, with 11 bases matching TRBD2. V lost 4 bases, J lost 1 base, and 6 bases stayed unmatched. CDR1 is DFQATT and CDR2 is SNEGSKA in the germline V gene (reference sequence). This CDR3 has 15 amino acids. The CDR3 is CSAIPRLAGSYEQYF. The CDR3 DNA is TGCAGTGCTATTCCTCGACTAGCGGGGTCCTACGAGCAGTACTTC.

This clonotype was seen at least ten times. The chain has TRBV11-3 and TRBJ2-7; D remains ambiguous. Germline CDR1 is SGHNT and CDR2 is YENEEA. Trimming stripped 5 bases from V and 6 bases from J, with 14 bases between. There are 13 residues in the CDR3. In DNA, the CDR3 is TGTGCCAGCAGCCTACTACCGCTTGGCGAGCAGTACTTC. This translates into CASSLLPLGEQYF.

This clonotype was seen a handful of times. The J gene is TRBJ1-3, the V gene TRBV7-8; no clear D. The CDR3 length is 15 residues. Germline values: CDR1 SGHVS, CDR2 FQNEAQ. Trimming removed 3 bases from V and 0 bases from J, with 9 bases in between. CDR3 loop: CASSFRGFSGNTIYF. The CDR3 region has the DNA TGTGCCAGCAGCTTTCGCGGGTTCTCTGGAAACACCATATATTTT. The full variable domain, completed using reference TRBV7-8 and TRBJ1-3, is GAGVSQSPRYKVAKRGQDVALRCDPISGHVSLFWYQQALGQGPEFLTYFQNEAQLDKSGLPSDRFFAERPEGSVSTLKIQRTQQEDSAVYLCASSFRGFSGNTIYFGEGSWLTVV.

In this sample, this clonotype turned up a few times. The chain employs TRBV12-3 or TRBV12-4 and TRBJ1-5; possibly TRBD1 for D (6 bases). The CDR3 contains 15 residues. The V end lost 8 bases, the J end lost 8 bases, and 22 bases lay between the germline ends. Written as DNA, the CDR3 is TGTGCCAGCTGTAAGGGGGGGATGGGGAGGGAGCCCCAGCATTTT. This sequence encodes CASCKGGMGREPQHF.

This clonotype was seen at least ten times. The rearrangement uses TRBV11-2 and TRBJ2-5; D may correspond to TRBD1 or TRBD2 (6 bases each). CDR3 length: 12 amino acids. V gave up 4 bases and J gave up 9 bases, with 12 bases separating them. Germline CDR1 reads SGHAT; CDR2 reads FQNNGV. CDR3 loop: CASSWGAGAQYF. In DNA, the CDR3 is TGTGCCAGCAGCTGGGGGGCCGGAGCCCAGTACTTC.

This clonotype came up many times. This chain links TRBV12-3 or TRBV12-4 with TRBJ2-3; D is possibly TRBD2 (5 bases). V was trimmed by 5 bases and J by 6 bases, leaving 12 bases between them. There are 13 residues in the CDR3. CDR3: CASSPPGEDTQYF. The CDR3 DNA reads TGTGCCAGCAGTCCACCCGGGGAGGATACGCAGTATTTT.

This clonotype was seen repeatedly, ten times or more. The V gene is TRBV27, the J gene TRBJ2-1, with 7 positions matching TRBD2. CDR1 and CDR2 from the germline V gene are MNHEY and SMNVEV (reference sequence). V lost 7 bases and J lost 0; bases outside the gene matches: 9. This CDR3 comprises 16 residues. The CDR3 loop is CASTSTGLSSYNEQFF. CDR3 DNA sequence: TGTGCCAGCACCTCGACGGGACTAAGCTCCTACAATGAGCAGTTCTTC.

This chain links TRBV12-3 or TRBV12-4 with TRBJ1-1; 7 nucleotides match TRBD1. The length of the CDR3 is 18 residues. The V and J ends lost 4 bases and 0 bases, in that order; junction bases with no gene match: 14. The chain's CDR3 is CASSSLRAARGMNTEAFF. In DNA form, the CDR3 reads TGTGCCAGCAGTTCCCTCCGTGCGGCCAGGGGGATGAACACTGAAGCTTTCTTT.

This clonotype was detected many times. The chain uses TRBV12-3 or TRBV12-4 and TRBJ2-3; TRBD2 aligns across 8 bases. The CDR3 is made up of 15 amino acids. The V gene end was trimmed by 1 base and the J gene end by 9 bases; junction bases not matched to a gene: 9. CDR3 residues: CASSLDGRALGTQYF. CDR3 nucleotides: TGTGCCAGCAGTTTAGACGGGAGGGCCCTAGGAACGCAGTATTTT.

In its sample, this clonotype was seen many times. This chain joins TRBV5-5 and TRBJ2-7, with 8 bases that match TRBD2. The CDR3 spans 15 residues. Trimming cost V 1 base and J 2 bases; bases outside gene matches: 5. Looked up from germline, CDR1 is SGHKS and CDR2 is YYEKEE (reference sequence). The CDR3 nucleotides are TGTGCCAGCAGCTTGAGCGGGACTAGAGCCTACGAGCAGTACTTC. It yields the protein CASSLSGTRAYEQYF.

The chain has TRBV20-1 and TRBJ2-1; no clear D. This CDR3 has 15 residues. Trimming removed 5 bases from V and 6 bases from J, with 20 bases in between. CDR1 DFQATT and CDR2 SNEGSKA come from the germline V gene (reference sequence). This CDR3 reads CSAPSTRSRTNEQFF. The CDR3 nucleotides read TGCAGTGCTCCCTCCACGCGGTCCAGGACCAATGAGCAGTTCTTC.